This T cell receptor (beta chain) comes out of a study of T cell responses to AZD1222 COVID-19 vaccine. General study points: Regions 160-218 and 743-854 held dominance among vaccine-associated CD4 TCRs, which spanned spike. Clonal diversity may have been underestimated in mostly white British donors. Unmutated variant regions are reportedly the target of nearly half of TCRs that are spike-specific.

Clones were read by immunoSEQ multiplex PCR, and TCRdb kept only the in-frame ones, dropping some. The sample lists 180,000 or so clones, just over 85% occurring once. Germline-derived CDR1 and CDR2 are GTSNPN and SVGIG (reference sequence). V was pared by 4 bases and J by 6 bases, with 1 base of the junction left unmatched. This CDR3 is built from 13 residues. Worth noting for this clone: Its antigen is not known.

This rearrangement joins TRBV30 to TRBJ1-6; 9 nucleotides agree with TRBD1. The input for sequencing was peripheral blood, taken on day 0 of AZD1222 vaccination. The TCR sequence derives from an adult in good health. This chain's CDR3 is CAWTGQGNSPLHF. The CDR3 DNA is TGTGCCTGGACGGGACAGGGTAATTCACCCCTCCACTTT.